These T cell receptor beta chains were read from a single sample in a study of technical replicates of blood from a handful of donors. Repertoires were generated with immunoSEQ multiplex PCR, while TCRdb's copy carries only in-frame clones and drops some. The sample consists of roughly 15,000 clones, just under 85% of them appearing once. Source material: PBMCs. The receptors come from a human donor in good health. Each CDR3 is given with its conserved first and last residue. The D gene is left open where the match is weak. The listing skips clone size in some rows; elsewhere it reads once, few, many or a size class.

TGTGCCTGGAGTGTACCAGGGGCCATGAACACTGAAGCTTTCTTT | CAWSVPGAMNTEAFF | TRBJ1-1 | NA | TRBV30 | NA
TGTGCCAGCAGCTCCTCCGCGGGCTACGAGCAGTACTTC | CASSSSAGYEQYF | TRBJ2-7 | NA | TRBV7-9 | NA
TGTGCCAGCAGTTCCTATGGGACTAGCGGGACCTACGAGCAGTACTTC | CASSSYGTSGTYEQYF | TRBJ2-7 | TRBD2 | TRBV28 | once
TGCGCCAGCAGTGAGTCGAAGTCACAAGACGAGCAGTACTTC | CASSESKSQDEQYF | TRBJ2-7 | NA | TRBV10-1 | NA
TGTGCCAGCAGGGACATGGCCGCGGCCGGGGAGCTGTTTTTT | CASRDMAAAGELFF | TRBJ2-2 | NA | TRBV27 | NA
TGTGCCAGCAGTGACCGGGACAGGGGCTACGAGCAGTACTTC | CASSDRDRGYEQYF | TRBJ2-7 | TRBD1 | TRBV6-1 | NA
TGTGCCAGCAGCCAAGTGGGAGACTTCTACGAGCAGTACTTC | CASSQVGDFYEQYF | TRBJ2-7 | NA | TRBV4-2 | NA
TGTGCCAGCTCACCATCCCCAGGGGTACAAGAGACCCAGTACTTC | CASSPSPGVQETQYF | TRBJ2-5 | NA | TRBV18 | NA
TGTGCCAGCAGTGAGACAGGGGGGTCCTACAATGAGCAGTTCTTC | CASSETGGSYNEQFF | TRBJ2-1 | TRBD1 | TRBV25-1 | NA
TGCGCCAGCAGCATAAGACAGTTCTCGAACACCGGGGAGCTGTTTTTT | CASSIRQFSNTGELFF | TRBJ2-2 | NA | TRBV5-1 | NA
TGTGCCAGCTCACCACCGGGGGGGGAGAATGAGCAGTTCTTC | CASSPPGGENEQFF | TRBJ2-1 | TRBD2 | TRBV18 | NA
TGCGCCAGCAGCTTTAGCGGGATGGTCCCCTCCTACGAGCAGTACTTC | CASSFSGMVPSYEQYF | TRBJ2-7 | TRBD2 | TRBV5-1 | NA
TGTGCCAGCAGCTTGGAGGGGGGGCGCACTGAAGCTTTCTTT | CASSLEGGRTEAFF | TRBJ1-1 | NA | TRBV5-4 | NA
TGTGCCTGGAGCGGGAGACCGGTATCCTACGAGCAGTACTTC | CAWSGRPVSYEQYF | TRBJ2-7 | NA | TRBV30 | NA
TGTGCCAGCAGCCCCGACACCTTCTCTGGAAACACCATATATTTT | CASSPDTFSGNTIYF | TRBJ1-3 | NA | TRBV7-9 | NA
TGTGCCATCAGTGATCGACAGGGGTTCAATGAGCAGTTCTTC | CAISDRQGFNEQFF | TRBJ2-1 | TRBD1 | TRBV10-3 | NA
TGTGCCAGCAGTTTTCGGCTCGGCGGGAGTATAAATGAGCAGTTCTTC | CASSFRLGGSINEQFF | TRBJ2-1 | TRBD2 | TRBV28 | NA